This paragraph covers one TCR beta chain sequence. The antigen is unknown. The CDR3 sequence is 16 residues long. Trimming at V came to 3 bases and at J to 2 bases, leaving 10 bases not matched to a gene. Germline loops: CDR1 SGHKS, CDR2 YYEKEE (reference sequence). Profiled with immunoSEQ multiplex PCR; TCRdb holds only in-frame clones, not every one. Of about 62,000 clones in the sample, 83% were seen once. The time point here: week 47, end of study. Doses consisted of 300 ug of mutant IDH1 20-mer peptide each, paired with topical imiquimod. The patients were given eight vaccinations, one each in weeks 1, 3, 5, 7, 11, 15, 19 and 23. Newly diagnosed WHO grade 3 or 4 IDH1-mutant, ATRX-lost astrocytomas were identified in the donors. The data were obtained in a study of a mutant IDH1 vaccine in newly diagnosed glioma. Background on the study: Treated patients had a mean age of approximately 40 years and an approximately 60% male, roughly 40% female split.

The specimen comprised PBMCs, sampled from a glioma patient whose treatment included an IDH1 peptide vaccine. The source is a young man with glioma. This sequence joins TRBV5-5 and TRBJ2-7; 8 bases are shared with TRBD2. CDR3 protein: CASSSSASGSAYEQYF. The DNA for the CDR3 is TGTGCCAGCAGCTCCTCCGCTAGCGGGTCTGCCTACGAGCAGTACTTC.